These 24 T cell receptor beta chains were all obtained from the same sample, sequenced in a study of blood T cell repertoires in COVID-19. Assay used: immunoSEQ multiplex PCR; TCRdb lists only in-frame clones, some missing. The profile shows around 340,000 clones, roughly 90% of them singletons. Sequencing input: peripheral blood. The receptor set was obtained from a woman aged 55-69 years with COVID-19, enrolled during active disease.

The V call is TRBV6-6, the J call TRBJ2-7; D possibly corresponds to TRBD1 (5 bases). The CDR3 has 14 residues. Germline V lookup: CDR1 MNHNY, CDR2 SVGAGI (reference sequence). The V end lost 6 bases, the J end lost 1 base, and 13 bases lay between the germline ends. CDR3 bases: TGTGCCAGCAGAGATTCGGACAAGTCCTACGAGCAGTACTTC. Its protein product is CASRDSDKSYEQYF.

The chain joins TRBV6-1 to TRBJ1-5; 7 positions agree with TRBD1. The length of the CDR3 is 17 residues. Germline V gene data show CDR1 as MNHNS and CDR2 as SASEGT. The trim removed 6 bases at V and 4 bases at J, leaving 15 bases unmatched. The DNA of the CDR3 is TGTGCCAGCAGCGAAAGGGCGACAGGGTCAGGAAATCAGCCCCAGCATTTT. Translated, it gives CASSERATGSGNQPQHF.

This clone was found once. The gene calls are TRBV3-1 (or the pseudogene TRBV3-2) and TRBJ1-2; D possibly corresponds to TRBD1 (5 bases). The CDR3 extends over 14 amino acids. Trimming pared 1 base from V and 5 bases from J, leaving 11 bases between. Germline V gives CDR1 LGHDT, CDR2 YNNKEL (reference sequence). The CDR3 here is CASSQGRGGYGYTF. In nucleotides, the CDR3 is TGTGCCAGCAGCCAAGGGAGGGGAGGTTATGGCTACACCTTC.

This chain joins TRBV6-5 and TRBJ1-2; 7 positions match TRBD1. Germline CDR1 reads MNHEY; CDR2 reads SVGAGI. J was trimmed by 8 bases and V by 2 bases; bases with no gene match: 11. The CDR3 is 15 residues long. The CDR3 region has the DNA TGTGCCAGCAGTTACATCCGGGACAGACTTGACGGCTACACCTTC. This codes for CASSYIRDRLDGYTF.

The chain is built from TRBV30 and TRBJ1-3, with D perhaps TRBD1 (5 bases). The germline CDR1 and CDR2 sequences are GTSNPN and SVGIG (reference sequence). The CDR3 is made up of 14 amino acids. V dropped 3 bases and J dropped 3 bases, with 12 bases sitting between them. CDR3 amino acids: CAWSRGADGNTIYF. The CDR3 region has the DNA TGTGCCTGGAGCCGTGGGGCGGATGGAAACACCATATATTTT.

The genes are TRBV18 and TRBJ2-1; 7 bases fit TRBD1. CDR3 length equals 14 residues. The germline gives CDR1 KGHSH, CDR2 LQKENI. V was pared by 5 bases and J by 3 bases, with 4 bases of the junction left unmatched. CDR3 loop: CASSAGTVYNEQFF. CDR3 bases: TGTGCCAGCTCAGCCGGGACAGTCTACAATGAGCAGTTCTTC. Together with reference TRBV18 and TRBJ2-1, the CDR3 gives the full variable domain: NAGVMQNPRHLVRRRGQEARLRCSPMKGHSHVYWYRQLPEEGLKFMVYLQKENIIDESGMPKERFSAEFPKEGPSILRIQQVVRGDSAAYFCASSAGTVYNEQFFGPGTRLTVL.

This rearrangement joins TRBV7-8 to TRBJ1-2, with D unclear. The CDR3 is 14 residues long. V was cut by 7 bases and J by 7 bases, with 19 bases left in between. Germline-derived CDR1 and CDR2 are SGHVS and FQNEAQ. The CDR3 loop reads CASIIGPSAGGYTF. DNA of the CDR3: TGTGCCAGCATCATTGGGCCATCGGCGGGTGGCTACACCTTC. Looking up the rest from reference TRBV7-8 and TRBJ1-2 gives the full variable domain: GAGVSQSPRYKVAKRGQDVALRCDPISGHVSLFWYQQALGQGPEFLTYFQNEAQLDKSGLPSDRFFAERPEGSVSTLKIQRTQQEDSAVYLCASIIGPSAGGYTFGSGTRLTVV.

J is TRBJ1-5 and V is TRBV5-1, with D uncertain. The CDR3 is 18 amino acids. The V and J ends lost 3 bases and 0 bases respectively, with 19 bases between them. Looked up from germline, CDR1 is SGHRS and CDR2 is YFSETQ. The CDR3 sequence is CASSSRGEGGSSNQPQHF. The CDR3, as DNA: TGCGCCAGCAGCTCCCGTGGGGAGGGAGGTAGTAGCAATCAGCCCCAGCATTTT.

The rearrangement joins TRBV5-4 to TRBJ1-2, with 7 bases fitting TRBD1. The J segment lost 5 bases and the V segment lost 4 bases, leaving 11 bases of the junction unmatched. Germline lookup yields CDR1 SGHNT and CDR2 YYREEE (reference sequence). The CDR3 is 15 amino acids. The CDR3 protein is CASSQTDRELYGYTF. Here the CDR3 DNA reads TGTGCCAGCAGCCAGACCGACAGGGAGTTATATGGCTACACCTTC. Full variable domain (missing parts from reference TRBV5-4 and TRBJ1-2): ETGVTQSPTHLIKTRGQQVTLRCSSQSGHNTVSWYQQALGQGPQFIFQYYREEENGRGNFPPRFSGLQFPNYSSELNVNALELDDSALYLCASSQTDRELYGYTFGSGTRLTVV.

V and J are TRBV28 and TRBJ1-5; D unresolved. V lost 6 bases and J lost 0, with 12 bases in between. The CDR3 has 15 amino acids. In germline, CDR1 is MDHEN, CDR2 SYDVKM. CDR3 amino acids: CASSQTVYSNQPQHF. DNA of the CDR3: TGTGCCAGCAGCCAAACGGTTTATAGCAATCAGCCCCAGCATTTT.

The rearrangement uses TRBV7-3 and TRBJ2-3; D remains ambiguous. There are 16 residues in the CDR3. V lost 0 bases and J 5 bases, leaving 15 bases between the germline ends. CDR1 and CDR2 from the germline V gene are SGHTA and FQGTGA. The CDR3 nucleotides read TGTGCCAGCAGCTTAACGGGTACTACGGCTGGAGATACGCAGTATTTT. Translation gives CASSLTGTTAGDTQYF.

This rearrangement joins TRBV20-1 to TRBJ2-7; 9 positions match TRBD1. The germline CDR1 and CDR2 sequences are DFQATT and SNEGSKA (reference sequence). V gave up 3 bases and J gave up 3 bases; unmatched junction bases: 9. This CDR3 region has 15 residues. The CDR3 loop reads CSASPPTGGYYEQYF. The CDR3 nucleotides read TGCAGTGCTAGTCCTCCGACAGGGGGGTACTACGAGCAGTACTTC.

The gene calls are TRBV6-5 and TRBJ2-1; tentatively, D is TRBD1 (6 bases). This CDR3 comprises 14 residues. Germline values: CDR1 MNHEY, CDR2 SVGAGI. Trimming stripped 5 bases from V and 7 bases from J, with 15 bases between. The CDR3 is CASSPAYRANEQFF. DNA of the CDR3: TGTGCCAGCAGTCCTGCTTACAGGGCTAATGAGCAGTTCTTC.

CDR3 loop: CSAPRSPEQYF. DNA for the CDR3: TGCAGTGCCCCGCGATCCCCGGAGCAGTACTTC. V is TRBV20-1 and J is TRBJ2-7; D not certain. Germline V lookup: CDR1 DFQATT, CDR2 SNEGSKA (reference sequence). The CDR3 runs to 11 residues. V was shortened by 6 bases and J by 7 bases, with 13 bases between the two germline ends.

The V gene is TRBV4-1, the J gene TRBJ2-1; tentative D call: TRBD2 (7 bases). Germline V gene data show CDR1 as MGHRA and CDR2 as YSYEKL. Trimming removed 4 bases at V and 7 bases at J, with 14 bases between. There are 14 residues in the CDR3. As DNA, the CDR3 is TGCGCCAGCAGCCCCGGGGGGCGGTGGAATGAGCAGTTCTTC. It is translated as CASSPGGRWNEQFF.

The chain links TRBV10-1 to TRBJ2-3; a possible D gene is TRBD2 (5 bases). CDR1 and CDR2 from the germline V gene are WNHNN and SYGVQD (reference sequence). Trimming cost V 7 bases and J 2 bases, with 10 bases left between them. This CDR3 has 13 amino acids. CDR3 sequence reads: CASTGLLTDTQYF. CDR3 bases: TGCGCCAGCACCGGACTTCTCACAGATACGCAGTATTTT.

This chain connects TRBV6-5 to TRBJ2-7; D might be TRBD1 (6 bases). V gave up 0 bases and J gave up 0 bases, with 12 bases separating them. The germline V gene encodes CDR1 MNHEY and CDR2 SVGAGI. CDR3 length equals 16 residues. The DNA of the CDR3 is TGTGCCAGCAGTTACTCGAGGACAGCCATCTCCTACGAGCAGTACTTC. Residues: CASSYSRTAISYEQYF.

This chain joins TRBV10-3 and TRBJ1-5; unclear D gene. The V gene's germline CDR1 is ENHRY and CDR2 SYGVKD. V lost 9 bases to trimming and J lost 0 bases, with 12 bases between them. CDR3 length equals 14 residues. The CDR3, as DNA: TGTGCCATTGGCCAGATCAATAGCAATCAGCCCCAGCATTTT. Residues: CAIGQINSNQPQHF.

This chain connects TRBV9 to TRBJ2-1; a possible D gene is TRBD1 (5 bases). Deletions cut 0 bases from V and 4 bases from J, with 14 bases between. The CDR3 totals 16 residues. CDR1 is SGDLS, CDR2 YYNGEE, per germline. CDR3 in amino acids: CASSVGLGQGYNEQFF. The DNA for the CDR3 is TGTGCCAGCAGCGTAGGCCTTGGGCAGGGTTACAATGAGCAGTTCTTC.

This rearrangement joins TRBV5-1 to TRBJ1-6, with 9 bases matching TRBD1. J was trimmed by 10 bases and V by 4 bases; bases with no gene match: 18. Germline V gene lookup returns CDR1 SGHRS and CDR2 YFSETQ. The CDR3 spans 18 residues. This chain's CDR3 is CASSPTRPDRGKGSPLHF. In DNA form, the CDR3 reads TGCGCCAGCAGCCCCACTCGTCCGGACAGGGGTAAGGGATCACCCCTCCACTTT.

The V gene is TRBV12-5, the J gene TRBJ2-7, with a tentative D call TRBD1 (6 bases). Germline lookup yields CDR1 LGHNT and CDR2 FRNRAP. Trimming left V 7 bases short and J 7 bases short, with 14 bases between. This CDR3 spans 12 amino acids. The DNA of the CDR3 is TGTGCTAGTGCCAGAACAGGGAGTGAGCAGTACTTC. Encoded protein: CASARTGSEQYF.

The rearrangement links TRBV28 to TRBJ1-2; 8 bases map to TRBD1. CDR1 and CDR2 from the germline V gene are MDHEN and SYDVKM. Trimming removed 6 bases from V and 7 bases from J; junction bases left unmatched: 7. The CDR3 is made up of 13 amino acids. CDR3 protein: CASSSGQGGGYTF. The CDR3 nucleotides are TGTGCCAGCAGCTCAGGACAGGGAGGTGGCTACACCTTC.

V and J are TRBV6-5 and TRBJ2-3; TRBD2 is a possible D gene (6 bases). Trimming cost V 6 bases and J 0 bases, with 7 bases left between them. CDR1 and CDR2 from the germline V gene are MNHEY and SVGAGI. CDR3 length: 13 amino acids. The CDR3 DNA sequence: TGTGCCAGCAGCGGGAGTAGCACAGATACGCAGTATTTT. Protein product: CASSGSSTDTQYF.

This sequence joins TRBV5-1 and TRBJ2-1, with 10 bases that match TRBD2. Trimming at V came to 2 bases and at J to 0 bases, leaving 14 bases not matched to a gene. The germline V gene has CDR1 SGHRS and CDR2 YFSETQ. The CDR3 totals 20 residues. The CDR3 bases are TGCGCCAGCAGCTTTCCTAGCGGGGGTCCAGCGACGAGCTCCTACAATGAGCAGTTCTTC. This gives the protein CASSFPSGGPATSSYNEQFF.